This TCR beta chain was sequenced during a study of blood T cell repertoires in COVID-19. This clone appeared a few times. V dropped 5 bases and J dropped 6 bases, with 13 bases sitting between them. CDR1 SGHAT and CDR2 FQNNGV come from the germline V gene. The CDR3 totals 13 residues. The assay was immunoSEQ multiplex PCR, and TCRdb's table has in-frame clones only and misses some. The sample has 200,000 to 250,000 clones, 84% seen once. This receptor was identified in a woman of 80 years or more with COVID-19, enrolled during active disease. Input material: peripheral blood. This rearrangement joins TRBV11-2 to TRBJ1-1; D ambiguous. Here the CDR3 reads CASSPTPRAEAFF. The CDR3 DNA is TGTGCCAGCAGCCCTACGCCGAGGGCTGAAGCTTTCTTT. Filled out from reference TRBV11-2 and TRBJ1-1, the complete variable domain reads EAGVAQSPRYKIIEKRQSVAFWCNPISGHATLYWYQQILGQGPKLLIQFQNNGVVDDSQLPKDRFSAERLKGVDSTLKIQPAKLEDSAVYLCASSPTPRAEAFFGQGTRLTVV.